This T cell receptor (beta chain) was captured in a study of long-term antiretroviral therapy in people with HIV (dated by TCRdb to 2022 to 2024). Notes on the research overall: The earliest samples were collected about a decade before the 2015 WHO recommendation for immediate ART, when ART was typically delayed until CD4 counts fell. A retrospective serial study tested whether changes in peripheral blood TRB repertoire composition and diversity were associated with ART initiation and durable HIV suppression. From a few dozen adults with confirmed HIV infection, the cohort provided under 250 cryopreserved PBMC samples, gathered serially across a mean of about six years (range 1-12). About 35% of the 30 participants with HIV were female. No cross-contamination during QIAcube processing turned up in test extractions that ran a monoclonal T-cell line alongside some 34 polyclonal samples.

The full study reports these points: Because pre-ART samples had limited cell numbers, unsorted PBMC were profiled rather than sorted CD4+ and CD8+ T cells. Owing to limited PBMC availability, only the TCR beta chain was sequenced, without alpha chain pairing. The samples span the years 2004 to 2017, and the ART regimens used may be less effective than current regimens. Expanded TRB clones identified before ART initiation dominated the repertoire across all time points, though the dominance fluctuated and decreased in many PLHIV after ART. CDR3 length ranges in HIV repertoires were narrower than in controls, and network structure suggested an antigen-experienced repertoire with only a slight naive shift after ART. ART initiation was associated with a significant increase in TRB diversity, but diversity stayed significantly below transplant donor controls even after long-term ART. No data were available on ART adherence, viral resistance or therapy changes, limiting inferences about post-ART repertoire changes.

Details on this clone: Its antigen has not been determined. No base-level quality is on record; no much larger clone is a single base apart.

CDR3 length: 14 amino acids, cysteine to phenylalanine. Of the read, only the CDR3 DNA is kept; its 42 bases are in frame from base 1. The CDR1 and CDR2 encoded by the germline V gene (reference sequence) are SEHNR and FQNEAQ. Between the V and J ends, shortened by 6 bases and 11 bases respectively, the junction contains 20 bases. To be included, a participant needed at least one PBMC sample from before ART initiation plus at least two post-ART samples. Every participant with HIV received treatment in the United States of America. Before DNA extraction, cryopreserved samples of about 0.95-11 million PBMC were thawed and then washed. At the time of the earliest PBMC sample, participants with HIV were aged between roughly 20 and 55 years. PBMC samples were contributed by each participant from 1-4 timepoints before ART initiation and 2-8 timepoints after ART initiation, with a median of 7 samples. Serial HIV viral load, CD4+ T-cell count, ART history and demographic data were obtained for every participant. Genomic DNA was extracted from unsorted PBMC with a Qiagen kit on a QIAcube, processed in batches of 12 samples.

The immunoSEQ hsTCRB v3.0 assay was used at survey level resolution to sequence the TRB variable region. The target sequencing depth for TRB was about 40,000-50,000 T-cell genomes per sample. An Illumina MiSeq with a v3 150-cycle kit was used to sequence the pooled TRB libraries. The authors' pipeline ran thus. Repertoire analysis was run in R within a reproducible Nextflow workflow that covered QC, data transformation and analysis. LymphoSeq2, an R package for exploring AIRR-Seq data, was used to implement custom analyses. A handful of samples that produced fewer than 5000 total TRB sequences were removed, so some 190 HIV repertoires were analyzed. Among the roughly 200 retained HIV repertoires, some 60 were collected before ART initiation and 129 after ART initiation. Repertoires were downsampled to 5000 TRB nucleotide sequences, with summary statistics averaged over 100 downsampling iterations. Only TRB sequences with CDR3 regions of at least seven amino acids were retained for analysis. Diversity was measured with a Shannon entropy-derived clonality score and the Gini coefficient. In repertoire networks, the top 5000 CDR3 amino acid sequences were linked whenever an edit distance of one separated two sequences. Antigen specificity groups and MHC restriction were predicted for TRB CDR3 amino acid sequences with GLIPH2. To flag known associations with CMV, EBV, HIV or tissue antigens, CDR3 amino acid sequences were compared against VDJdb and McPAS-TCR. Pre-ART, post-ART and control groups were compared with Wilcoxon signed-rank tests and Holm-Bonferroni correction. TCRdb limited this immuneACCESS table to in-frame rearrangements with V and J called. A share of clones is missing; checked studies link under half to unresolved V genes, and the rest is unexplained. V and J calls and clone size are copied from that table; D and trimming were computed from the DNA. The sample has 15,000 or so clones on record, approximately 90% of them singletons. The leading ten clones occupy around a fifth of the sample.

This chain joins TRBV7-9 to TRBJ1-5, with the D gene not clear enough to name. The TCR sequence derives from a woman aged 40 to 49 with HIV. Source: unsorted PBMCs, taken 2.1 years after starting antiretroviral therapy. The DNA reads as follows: TGTGCCAGCAGGGGTGCAGGCCCCGGATCGGCCCAGCATTTT. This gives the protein CASRGAGPGSAQHF.